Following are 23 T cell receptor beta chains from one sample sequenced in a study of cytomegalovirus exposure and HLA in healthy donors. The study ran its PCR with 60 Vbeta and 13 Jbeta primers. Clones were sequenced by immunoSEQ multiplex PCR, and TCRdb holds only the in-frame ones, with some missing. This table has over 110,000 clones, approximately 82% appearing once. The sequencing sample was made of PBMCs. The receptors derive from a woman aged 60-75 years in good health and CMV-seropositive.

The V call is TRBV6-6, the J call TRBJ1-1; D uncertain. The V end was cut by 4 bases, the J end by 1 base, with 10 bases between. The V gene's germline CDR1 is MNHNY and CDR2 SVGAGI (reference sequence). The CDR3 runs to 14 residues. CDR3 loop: CASSLRHPNTEAFF. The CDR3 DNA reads TGTGCCAGCAGTTTACGACACCCGAACACTGAAGCTTTCTTT.

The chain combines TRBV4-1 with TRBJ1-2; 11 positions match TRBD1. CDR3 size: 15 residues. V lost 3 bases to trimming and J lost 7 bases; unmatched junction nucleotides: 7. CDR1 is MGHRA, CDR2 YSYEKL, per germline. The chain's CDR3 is CASSHHGQGAIGYTF. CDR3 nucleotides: TGCGCCAGCAGCCACCACGGACAGGGGGCTATTGGCTACACCTTC.

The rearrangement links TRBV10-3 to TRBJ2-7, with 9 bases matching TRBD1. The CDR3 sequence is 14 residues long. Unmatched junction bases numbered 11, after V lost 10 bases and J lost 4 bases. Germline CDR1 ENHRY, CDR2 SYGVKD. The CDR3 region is CATTSGQGTYEQYF. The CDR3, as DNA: TGTGCCACCACCTCGGGACAGGGAACGTACGAGCAGTACTTC.

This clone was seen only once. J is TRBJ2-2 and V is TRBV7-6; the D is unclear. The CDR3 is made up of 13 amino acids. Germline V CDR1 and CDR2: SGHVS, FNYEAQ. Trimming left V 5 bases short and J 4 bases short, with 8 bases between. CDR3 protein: CASSRGGTGELFF. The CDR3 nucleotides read TGTGCCAGCAGCCGAGGTGGCACCGGGGAGCTGTTTTTT.

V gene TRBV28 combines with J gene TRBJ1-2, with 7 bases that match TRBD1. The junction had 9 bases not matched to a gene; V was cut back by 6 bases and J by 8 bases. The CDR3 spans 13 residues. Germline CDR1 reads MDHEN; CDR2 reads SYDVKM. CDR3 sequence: CASRYGQENGYTF. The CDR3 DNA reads TGTGCCAGCAGGTACGGACAGGAAAACGGCTACACCTTC.

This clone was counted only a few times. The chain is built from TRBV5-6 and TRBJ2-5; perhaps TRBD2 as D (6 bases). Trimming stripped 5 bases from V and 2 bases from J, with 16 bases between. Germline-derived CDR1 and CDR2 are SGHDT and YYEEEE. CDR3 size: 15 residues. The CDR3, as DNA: TGTGCCAGCAGTACGGACCGGGACTGGCAAGAGACCCAGTACTTC. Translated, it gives CASSTDRDWQETQYF.

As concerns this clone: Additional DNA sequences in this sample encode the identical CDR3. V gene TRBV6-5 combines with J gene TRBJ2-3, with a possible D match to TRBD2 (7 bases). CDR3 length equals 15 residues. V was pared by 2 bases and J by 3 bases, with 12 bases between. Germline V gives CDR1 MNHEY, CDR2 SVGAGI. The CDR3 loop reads CASSYGGAGTDTQYF. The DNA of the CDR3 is TGTGCCAGCAGTTACGGGGGGGCAGGGACAGATACGCAGTATTTT.

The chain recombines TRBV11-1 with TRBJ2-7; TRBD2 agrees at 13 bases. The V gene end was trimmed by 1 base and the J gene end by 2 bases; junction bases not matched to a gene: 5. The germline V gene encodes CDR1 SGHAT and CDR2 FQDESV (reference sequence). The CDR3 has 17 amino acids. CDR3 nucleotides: TGTGCCAGCAGCTTAGTTGGGACTAGCGGGGTCCCCTACGAGCAGTACTTC. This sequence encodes CASSLVGTSGVPYEQYF.

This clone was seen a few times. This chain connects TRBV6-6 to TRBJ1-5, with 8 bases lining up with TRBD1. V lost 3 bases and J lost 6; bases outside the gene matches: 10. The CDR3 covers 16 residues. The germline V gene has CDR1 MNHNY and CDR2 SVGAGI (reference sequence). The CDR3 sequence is CASSYEDRERGQPQHF. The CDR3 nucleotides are TGTGCCAGCAGTTATGAGGACAGGGAGAGGGGTCAGCCCCAGCATTTT.

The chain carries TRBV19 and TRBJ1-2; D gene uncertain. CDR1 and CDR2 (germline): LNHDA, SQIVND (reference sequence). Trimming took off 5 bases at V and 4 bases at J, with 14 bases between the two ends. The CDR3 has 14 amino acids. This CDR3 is CASSSGSYIYGYTF. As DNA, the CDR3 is TGTGCCAGTAGTTCCGGTAGTTATATCTATGGCTACACCTTC.

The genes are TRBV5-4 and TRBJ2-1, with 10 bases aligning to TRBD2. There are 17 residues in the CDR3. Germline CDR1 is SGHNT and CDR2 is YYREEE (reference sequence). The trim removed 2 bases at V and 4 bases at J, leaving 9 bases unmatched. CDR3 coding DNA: TGTGCCAGCAGCTTTGGGGCTAGCGGGAGTCTTTACAATGAGCAGTTCTTC. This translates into CASSFGASGSLYNEQFF.

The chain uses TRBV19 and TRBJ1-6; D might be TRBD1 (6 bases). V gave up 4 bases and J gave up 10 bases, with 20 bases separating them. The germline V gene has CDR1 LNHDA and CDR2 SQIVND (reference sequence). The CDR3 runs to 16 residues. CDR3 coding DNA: TGTGCCAGTAGTACTTTTAAGACAGGTCCAGGATCACCCCTCCACTTT. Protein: CASSTFKTGPGSPLHF.

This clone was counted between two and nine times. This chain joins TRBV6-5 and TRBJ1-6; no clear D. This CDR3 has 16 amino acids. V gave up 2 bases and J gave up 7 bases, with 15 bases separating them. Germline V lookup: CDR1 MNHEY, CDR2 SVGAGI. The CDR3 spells CASSYTREGRNSPLHF. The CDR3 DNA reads TGTGCCAGCAGTTACACCCGGGAAGGGAGAAATTCACCCCTCCACTTT.

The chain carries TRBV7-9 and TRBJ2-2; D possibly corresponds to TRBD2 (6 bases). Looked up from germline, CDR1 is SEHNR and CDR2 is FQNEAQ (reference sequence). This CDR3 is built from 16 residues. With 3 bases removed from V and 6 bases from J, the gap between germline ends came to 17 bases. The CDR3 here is CASSFQTSGWPGELFF. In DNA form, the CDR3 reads TGTGCCAGCAGCTTCCAGACTAGTGGTTGGCCCGGGGAGCTGTTTTTT.

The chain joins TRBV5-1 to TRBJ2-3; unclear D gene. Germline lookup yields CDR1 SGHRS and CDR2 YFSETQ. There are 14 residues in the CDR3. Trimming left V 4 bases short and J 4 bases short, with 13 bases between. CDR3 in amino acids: CASSVGGFPDTQYF. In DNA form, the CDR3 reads TGCGCCAGCAGCGTCGGTGGTTTCCCAGATACGCAGTATTTT.

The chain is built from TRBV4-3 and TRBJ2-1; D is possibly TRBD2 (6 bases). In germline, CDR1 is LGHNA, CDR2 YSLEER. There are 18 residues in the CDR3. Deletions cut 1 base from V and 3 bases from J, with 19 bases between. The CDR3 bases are TGCGCCAGCAGCCAAGGACATAGGGGCTCTAGCGACTACAATGAGCAGTTCTTC. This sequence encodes CASSQGHRGSSDYNEQFF.

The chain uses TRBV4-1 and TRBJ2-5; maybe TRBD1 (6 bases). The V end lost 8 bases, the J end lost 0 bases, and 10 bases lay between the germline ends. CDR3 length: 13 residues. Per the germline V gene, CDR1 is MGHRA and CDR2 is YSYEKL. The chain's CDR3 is CASQGQYQETQYF. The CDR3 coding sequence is TGCGCCAGCCAAGGACAGTACCAAGAGACCCAGTACTTC.

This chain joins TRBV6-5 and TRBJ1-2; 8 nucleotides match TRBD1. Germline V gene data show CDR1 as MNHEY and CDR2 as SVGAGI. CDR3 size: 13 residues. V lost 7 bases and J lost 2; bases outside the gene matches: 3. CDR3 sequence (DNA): TGTGCCAGCACCCGGGACAGGAACTATGGCTACACCTTC. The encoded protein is CASTRDRNYGYTF.

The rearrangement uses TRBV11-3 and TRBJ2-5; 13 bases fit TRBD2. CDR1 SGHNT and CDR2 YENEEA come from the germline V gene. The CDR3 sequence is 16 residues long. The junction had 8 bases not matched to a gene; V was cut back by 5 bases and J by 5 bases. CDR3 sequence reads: CASSPRLAGGWETQYF. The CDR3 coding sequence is TGTGCCAGCAGCCCCAGACTAGCGGGAGGTTGGGAGACCCAGTACTTC.

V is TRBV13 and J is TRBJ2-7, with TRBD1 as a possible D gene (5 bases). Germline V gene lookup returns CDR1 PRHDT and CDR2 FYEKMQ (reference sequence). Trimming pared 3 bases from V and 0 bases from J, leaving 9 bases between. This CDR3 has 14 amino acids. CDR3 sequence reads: CASSLGRDSYEQYF. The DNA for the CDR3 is TGTGCCAGCAGCTTGGGCAGGGACTCCTACGAGCAGTACTTC.

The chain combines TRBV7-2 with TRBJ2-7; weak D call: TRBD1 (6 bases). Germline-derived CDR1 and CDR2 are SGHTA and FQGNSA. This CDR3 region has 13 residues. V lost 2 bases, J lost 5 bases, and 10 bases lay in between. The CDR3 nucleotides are TGTGCCAGCAGCTTATCCACAGGGAACGAGCAGTACTTC. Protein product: CASSLSTGNEQYF. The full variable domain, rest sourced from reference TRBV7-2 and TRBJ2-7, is GAGVSQSPSNKVTEKGKDVELRCDPISGHTALYWYRQSLGQGLEFLIYFQGNSAPDKSGLPSDRFSAERTGGSVSTLTIQRTQQEDSAVYLCASSLSTGNEQYFGPGTRLTVT.

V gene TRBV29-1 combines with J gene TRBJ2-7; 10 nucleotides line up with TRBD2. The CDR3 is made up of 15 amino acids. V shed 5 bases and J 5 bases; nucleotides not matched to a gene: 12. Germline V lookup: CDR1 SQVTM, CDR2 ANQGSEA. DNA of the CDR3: TGCAGCGTTCAGAGGACTAGCGGAAATCCTGACGAGCAGTACTTC. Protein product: CSVQRTSGNPDEQYF.

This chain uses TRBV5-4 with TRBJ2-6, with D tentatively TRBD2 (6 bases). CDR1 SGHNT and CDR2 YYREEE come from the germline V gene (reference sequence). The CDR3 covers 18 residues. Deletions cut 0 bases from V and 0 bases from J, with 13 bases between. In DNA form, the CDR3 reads TGTGCCAGCAGCTTGGTGGGACGGGGAGGCTCTGGGGCCAACGTCCTGACTTTC. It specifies CASSLVGRGGSGANVLTF.